This T cell receptor beta chain was recorded in a study of T cell responses to AZD1222 COVID-19 vaccine. Germline loops: CDR1 SGHVS, CDR2 FNYEAQ. Trimming cost V 6 bases and J 4 bases; bases outside gene matches: 2. This CDR3 comprises 13 residues. Produced via immunoSEQ multiplex PCR; TCRdb's table is partial and in-frame only. The table lists around 58,000 clones, around 84% of them singletons. The sequences come from peripheral blood, collected on day 0 of AZD1222 vaccination. V and J are TRBV7-6 and TRBJ2-2, with 7 bases that match TRBD2. This sequence originates from an adult in good health. The chain's CDR3 is CASRRGTTGELFF. CDR3 coding DNA: TGTGCCAGCAGGCGGGGGACCACCGGGGAGCTGTTTTTT.